This is a list of T cell receptor beta chains from one sample in a study of metastatic and nonmetastatic thyroid tumors. Using MiXCR, TCRdb re-called clones from the PCR reads. This sample has about 7,900 clones, with about a quarter found just once. Sequenced input: adjacent normal tissue. The receptors originated from a female donor with papillary thyroid cancer or a benign thyroid nodule (not recorded which). Some clones in this sample may be carry-over from other donors' samples. The CDR3 runs from the conserved cysteine through the conserved F or W. Each record gives: D gene, V gene, clone size, J gene, CDR3 protein, CDR3 DNA. A D gene is named only where the DNA matches it firmly. Not every row has a clone size; where given, it reads once, few, many or a size class.

D gene: .
V gene: TRBV20-1
clone size: .
J gene: TRBJ2-7
CDR3 protein: CSAETGWPYEQYF
CDR3 DNA: TGCAGTGCTGAGACTGGGTGGCCCTACGAGCAGTACTTC

D gene: .
V gene: TRBV20-1
clone size: .
J gene: TRBJ2-7
CDR3 protein: CSKTDISYEQYF
CDR3 DNA: TGCAGTAAAACGGACATTAGCTACGAGCAGTACTTC

D gene: .
V gene: TRBV30
clone size: .
J gene: TRBJ1-5
CDR3 protein: CAWRRGDGSNQPQHF
CDR3 DNA: TGTGCCTGGAGGAGGGGCGATGGTAGCAATCAGCCCCAGCATTTT

D gene: .
V gene: TRBV20-1
clone size: .
J gene: TRBJ2-7
CDR3 protein: CSARVYRVGDEQYF
CDR3 DNA: TGCAGTGCTAGGGTGTACAGGGTGGGGGACGAGCAGTACTTC

D gene: .
V gene: TRBV12-3/TRBV12-4
clone size: .
J gene: TRBJ2-7
CDR3 protein: CASSHQTTNLYEQYF
CDR3 DNA: TGTGCCAGCAGTCATCAGACTACCAACCTCTACGAGCAGTACTTC

D gene: TRBD1
V gene: TRBV4-1
clone size: medium-sized
J gene: TRBJ1-5
CDR3 protein: CASSQAPGQGNQPQHF
CDR3 DNA: TGCGCCAGCAGCCAGGCGCCGGGACAGGGGAATCAGCCCCAGCATTTT

D gene: .
V gene: TRBV7-2
clone size: medium-sized
J gene: TRBJ2-1
CDR3 protein: CASTRDGRSYNEQFF
CDR3 DNA: TGTGCCAGCACTCGGGACGGCCGCTCCTACAATGAGCAGTTCTTC

D gene: .
V gene: TRBV15
clone size: few
J gene: TRBJ2-3
CDR3 protein: CATVSLTSTDTQYF
CDR3 DNA: TGTGCCACCGTTTCGCTTACCTCCACAGATACGCAGTATTTT

D gene: TRBD2
V gene: TRBV5-1
clone size: .
J gene: TRBJ2-7
CDR3 protein: CASSSTSGTYEQYF
CDR3 DNA: TGCGCCAGCAGCTCGACTAGCGGGACCTACGAGCAGTACTTC

D gene: TRBD1
V gene: TRBV6-2/TRBV6-3
clone size: .
J gene: TRBJ2-6
CDR3 protein: CASRDRGLSGANVLTF
CDR3 DNA: TGTGCCAGCAGGGACAGGGGGCTCTCTGGGGCCAACGTCCTGACTTTC

D gene: .
V gene: TRBV7-9
clone size: few
J gene: TRBJ2-7
CDR3 protein: CASSSALAEQYF
CDR3 DNA: TGTGCCAGCAGCTCGGCGTTGGCCGAGCAGTACTTC

D gene: .
V gene: TRBV12-3/TRBV12-4
clone size: medium-sized
J gene: TRBJ1-6
CDR3 protein: CASSSGTRSPLHF
CDR3 DNA: TGTGCCAGCAGCTCTGGGACACGCTCACCCCTCCACTTT

D gene: .
V gene: TRBV27
clone size: few
J gene: TRBJ2-7
CDR3 protein: CASSLSTCGGFEQYF
CDR3 DNA: TGTGCCAGCAGTTTATCAACGTGCGGTGGGTTCGAGCAGTACTTC

D gene: .
V gene: TRBV20-1
clone size: .
J gene: TRBJ1-5
CDR3 protein: CIASGVNQPQHF
CDR3 DNA: TGCATTGCTAGCGGGGTCAATCAGCCCCAGCATTTT

D gene: TRBD2
V gene: TRBV7-8
clone size: .
J gene: TRBJ2-7
CDR3 protein: CASSLSGTAGYEQYF
CDR3 DNA: TGTGCCAGCAGCTTAAGCGGGACTGCTGGGTACGAGCAGTACTTC

D gene: .
V gene: TRBV7-2
clone size: few
J gene: TRBJ2-7
CDR3 protein: CASSLGYSEQYF
CDR3 DNA: TGTGCCAGCAGCTTAGGATATTCCGAGCAGTACTTC

D gene: .
V gene: TRBV2
clone size: .
J gene: TRBJ2-5
CDR3 protein: CASSEGGAPGTQYF
CDR3 DNA: TGTGCCAGCAGTGAGGGGGGGGCCCCCGGGACCCAGTACTTC

D gene: .
V gene: TRBV30
clone size: .
J gene: TRBJ2-7
CDR3 protein: CAWRSGHLYEQYF
CDR3 DNA: TGTGCCTGGAGGTCGGGACACTTGTACGAGCAGTACTTC

D gene: TRBD1
V gene: TRBV11-2
clone size: few
J gene: TRBJ1-4
CDR3 protein: CASSLGQGAEKLFF
CDR3 DNA: TGTGCCAGCAGCTTGGGACAGGGGGCTGAAAAACTGTTTTTT

D gene: .
V gene: TRBV6-1
clone size: few
J gene: TRBJ1-1
CDR3 protein: CASTGPGDTEAFF
CDR3 DNA: TGTGCCAGCACCGGGCCTGGGGACACTGAAGCTTTCTTT

D gene: TRBD2
V gene: TRBV12-3/TRBV12-4
clone size: .
J gene: TRBJ2-1
CDR3 protein: CASSLGSAGYYNEQFF
CDR3 DNA: TGTGCCAGCAGTTTGGGGTCAGCGGGGTATTACAATGAGCAGTTCTTC

D gene: .
V gene: TRBV20-1
clone size: .
J gene: TRBJ2-6
CDR3 protein: CSARPFSDSGANVLTF
CDR3 DNA: TGCAGTGCTAGACCCTTCTCAGACTCTGGGGCCAACGTCCTGACTTTC

D gene: .
V gene: TRBV9
clone size: .
J gene: TRBJ2-7
CDR3 protein: CASSPHDEQYF
CDR3 DNA: TGTGCCAGCAGCCCCCACGACGAGCAGTACTTC

D gene: .
V gene: TRBV2
clone size: few
J gene: TRBJ1-6
CDR3 protein: CASNDRGPLHF
CDR3 DNA: TGTGCCAGCAACGACCGGGGCCCGCTCCACTTT

D gene: TRBD1
V gene: TRBV7-6
clone size: .
J gene: TRBJ1-5
CDR3 protein: CASSLGQGFDQPQHF
CDR3 DNA: TGTGCCAGCAGCCTGGGACAGGGGTTCGATCAGCCCCAGCATTTT

D gene: TRBD1
V gene: TRBV19
clone size: .
J gene: TRBJ1-2
CDR3 protein: CASSSQGAIDYGYTF
CDR3 DNA: TGTGCCAGTAGTTCACAGGGGGCGATCGACTATGGCTACACCTTC

D gene: .
V gene: TRBV3-1
clone size: many
J gene: TRBJ2-7
CDR3 protein: CASSQTTGEQYF
CDR3 DNA: TGTGCCAGCAGCCAGACTACCGGGGAGCAGTACTTC

D gene: TRBD2
V gene: TRBV10-3
clone size: many
J gene: TRBJ2-1
CDR3 protein: CAISERGGAYNEQFF
CDR3 DNA: TGTGCCATCTCCGAACGCGGGGGGGCTTACAATGAGCAGTTCTTC

D gene: .
V gene: TRBV28
clone size: few
J gene: TRBJ1-5
CDR3 protein: CASRPWEGRRPQHF
CDR3 DNA: TGTGCCAGCAGGCCCTGGGAGGGGAGACGGCCCCAGCATTTT

D gene: TRBD1
V gene: TRBV20-1
clone size: .
J gene: TRBJ2-5
CDR3 protein: CSAKHQGAQETQYF
CDR3 DNA: TGCAGTGCCAAACACCAGGGGGCCCAAGAGACCCAGTACTTC

D gene: TRBD2
V gene: TRBV20-1
clone size: .
J gene: TRBJ2-2
CDR3 protein: CSASIRLAGSGELFF
CDR3 DNA: TGCAGTGCTAGTATACGGCTAGCGGGTTCCGGGGAGCTGTTTTTT

D gene: .
V gene: TRBV6-2/TRBV6-3
clone size: .
J gene: TRBJ2-1
CDR3 protein: CASTKTGGNTEQFF
CDR3 DNA: TGTGCCAGCACTAAGACAGGTGGTAACACTGAGCAGTTCTTC

D gene: .
V gene: TRBV2
clone size: few
J gene: TRBJ1-1
CDR3 protein: CASSGQAEAFF
CDR3 DNA: TGTGCCAGCAGTGGACAGGCTGAAGCTTTCTTT

D gene: TRBD1
V gene: TRBV11-2
clone size: medium-sized
J gene: TRBJ2-1
CDR3 protein: CASSLGDREVNEQFF
CDR3 DNA: TGTGCCAGCAGCTTAGGGGACAGGGAGGTCAATGAGCAGTTCTTC

D gene: .
V gene: TRBV2
clone size: .
J gene: TRBJ2-5
CDR3 protein: CASRARTVQETQYF
CDR3 DNA: TGTGCCAGCAGAGCCCGGACAGTCCAAGAGACCCAGTACTTC

D gene: .
V gene: TRBV6-1
clone size: .
J gene: TRBJ1-2
CDR3 protein: CASIHRDGHYGYTF
CDR3 DNA: TGTGCCAGCATCCACAGGGACGGGCACTATGGCTACACCTTC

D gene: TRBD1
V gene: TRBV30
clone size: medium-sized
J gene: TRBJ2-7
CDR3 protein: CAWSGGTASYEQYF
CDR3 DNA: TGTGCCTGGAGTGGGGGGACAGCCTCCTACGAGCAGTACTTC

D gene: .
V gene: TRBV27
clone size: .
J gene: TRBJ1-6
CDR3 protein: CASSLGQGIDSPLHF
CDR3 DNA: TGTGCCAGCAGTTTGGGGCAGGGTATTGATTCACCCCTCCACTTT

D gene: .
V gene: TRBV6-2/TRBV6-3
clone size: .
J gene: TRBJ1-1
CDR3 protein: CASSARGGGAFTEAFF
CDR3 DNA: TGTGCCAGCAGTGCCCGCGGTGGGGGCGCGTTCACTGAAGCTTTCTTT

D gene: .
V gene: TRBV10-3
clone size: .
J gene: TRBJ2-6
CDR3 protein: CAIMGDAGANVLTF
CDR3 DNA: TGTGCCATCATGGGGGATGCAGGGGCCAACGTCCTGACTTTC

D gene: TRBD1
V gene: TRBV5-1
clone size: medium-sized
J gene: TRBJ1-1
CDR3 protein: CASGQANTEAFF
CDR3 DNA: TGCGCCAGTGGACAGGCGAACACTGAAGCTTTCTTT

D gene: TRBD2
V gene: TRBV12-3/TRBV12-4
clone size: .
J gene: TRBJ2-3
CDR3 protein: CASRSGGGADTQYF
CDR3 DNA: TGTGCCAGCAGAAGCGGCGGGGGGGCAGATACGCAGTATTTT

D gene: .
V gene: TRBV2
clone size: medium-sized
J gene: TRBJ1-2
CDR3 protein: CASSEAQRAHTF
CDR3 DNA: TGTGCCAGCAGTGAAGCGCAAAGGGCCCACACCTTC

D gene: TRBD1
V gene: TRBV19
clone size: few
J gene: TRBJ2-1
CDR3 protein: CASNRGTGSSYNEQFF
CDR3 DNA: TGTGCCAGCAATAGAGGGACAGGAAGCTCCTACAATGAGCAGTTCTTC

D gene: .
V gene: TRBV14
clone size: .
J gene: TRBJ1-1
CDR3 protein: CASSLPGMSTEAFF
CDR3 DNA: TGTGCCAGCAGCCTACCCGGGATGAGCACTGAAGCTTTCTTT

D gene: .
V gene: TRBV11-3
clone size: .
J gene: TRBJ2-7
CDR3 protein: CASSLGRGSAYEQYF
CDR3 DNA: TGTGCCAGCAGCTTAGGACGGGGGTCGGCCTACGAGCAGTACTTC

D gene: .
V gene: TRBV27
clone size: few
J gene: TRBJ2-3
CDR3 protein: CASSLTISTDTQYF
CDR3 DNA: TGTGCCAGCAGCCTCACGATAAGCACAGATACGCAGTATTTT

D gene: .
V gene: TRBV2
clone size: medium-sized
J gene: TRBJ2-2
CDR3 protein: CASLSEGTGELFF
CDR3 DNA: TGTGCCTCACTAAGCGAGGGCACCGGGGAGCTGTTTTTT

D gene: .
V gene: TRBV20-1
clone size: medium-sized
J gene: TRBJ2-1
CDR3 protein: CSARTGGRAYNEQFF
CDR3 DNA: TGCAGTGCTAGAACCGGGGGGCGAGCCTACAATGAGCAGTTCTTC

D gene: .
V gene: TRBV5-6
clone size: .
J gene: TRBJ2-7
CDR3 protein: CASSSFPDPTSYEQYF
CDR3 DNA: TGTGCCAGCAGCTCATTTCCGGACCCGACCTCCTACGAGCAGTACTTC

D gene: .
V gene: TRBV6-5
clone size: .
J gene: TRBJ2-7
CDR3 protein: CASSYKLSYEQYF
CDR3 DNA: TGTGCCAGCAGTTACAAGCTCTCCTACGAGCAGTACTTC

D gene: .
V gene: TRBV10-2
clone size: medium-sized
J gene: TRBJ1-1
CDR3 protein: CASSEPNVRMNTEAFF
CDR3 DNA: TGCGCCAGCAGTGAGCCAAATGTGCGGATGAACACTGAAGCTTTCTTT

D gene: TRBD2
V gene: TRBV7-4
clone size: .
J gene: TRBJ2-5
CDR3 protein: CASSLSGTGEPQYF
CDR3 DNA: TGTGCCAGCAGCTTAAGCGGGACGGGCGAACCCCAGTACTTC

D gene: .
V gene: TRBV6-6
clone size: few
J gene: TRBJ1-1
CDR3 protein: CASSYGGVTEAFF
CDR3 DNA: TGTGCCAGCAGTTACGGGGGAGTCACTGAAGCTTTCTTT

D gene: .
V gene: TRBV6-1
clone size: many
J gene: TRBJ2-7
CDR3 protein: CASSVDSFYEQYF
CDR3 DNA: TGTGCCAGCAGTGTGGACAGCTTCTACGAGCAGTACTTC

D gene: .
V gene: TRBV20-1
clone size: .
J gene: TRBJ1-2
CDR3 protein: CSARDRRGPSGAGRYGYTF
CDR3 DNA: TGCAGTGCTAGAGATAGGAGGGGACCGTCAGGTGCGGGTCGCTATGGCTACACCTTC

D gene: .
V gene: TRBV5-1
clone size: .
J gene: TRBJ1-1
CDR3 protein: CASSLDSNTEAFF
CDR3 DNA: TGCGCCAGCAGCTTGGATTCGAACACTGAAGCTTTCTTT

D gene: TRBD2
V gene: TRBV6-2/TRBV6-3
clone size: few
J gene: TRBJ2-7
CDR3 protein: CASSWSAGAYEQYF
CDR3 DNA: TGTGCCAGCAGTTGGTCAGCGGGAGCCTACGAGCAGTACTTC

D gene: .
V gene: TRBV2
clone size: medium-sized
J gene: TRBJ1-5
CDR3 protein: CASSYQGGQPQHF
CDR3 DNA: TGTGCCAGCAGTTACCAGGGTGGTCAGCCCCAGCATTTT

D gene: TRBD1
V gene: TRBV4-1
clone size: .
J gene: TRBJ1-2
CDR3 protein: CASSHPDRVDGYTF
CDR3 DNA: TGCGCCAGCAGCCATCCCGACAGGGTGGACGGCTACACCTTC